This TCR beta chain was found in a study of blood T cell repertoires in COVID-19. In the study overall: Specimens from acute and convalescent COVID-19 originated in the United States, Italy and Spain. From T cells, B-cell-depleted T cells, or PBMCs came the material, which was cDNA or gDNA.

Original processing notes: Reference gene primers were amplified, and this amplification served to estimate nucleated cell counts. The repertoire was sequenced with immunoSEQ multiplex PCR; TCRdb's copy has only in-frame clones and lacks some. That table supplies the V and J calls and clone size; D and trimming were determined from the DNA. The sample holds around 23,000 clones; around 79% are singletons and the top ten take about 6.5%. The CDR3 has 13 amino acids. Trimming removed 7 bases at V and 4 bases at J, with 10 bases between. It was during active infection that Seattle patients were enrolled and then longitudinally followed.

The chain couples TRBV12-3 or TRBV12-4 to TRBJ2-2; a possible D gene is TRBD1 (6 bases). The sequenced sample was peripheral blood. This receptor was obtained from a man between 50 and 59 years old with COVID-19, enrolled during active disease. For the CDR3, the DNA is TGTGCCAGCACCTACAGGGTCACCGGGGAGCTGTTTTTT. It yields the protein CASTYRVTGELFF.